The source of this T cell receptor (beta chain) is a study of blood T cell repertoires in COVID-19. Clones were read by immunoSEQ multiplex PCR, and TCRdb kept only the in-frame ones, dropping some. The sample shows 160,000 or so clones, roughly 88% of them seen only once. This CDR3 comprises 14 residues. CDR1 is MNHEY, CDR2 SVGAGI, per germline. The V gene end was trimmed by 4 bases and the J gene end by 5 bases; junction bases not matched to a gene: 2. The sample was peripheral blood. This clonotype originated in a woman aged 50 to 65 with acute or convalescent COVID-19. The chain employs TRBV6-5 and TRBJ1-5, with TRBD1 matching 10 bases. The CDR3 sequence: CASSWTGGDQPQHF. CDR3 in DNA: TGTGCCAGCAGTTGGACAGGGGGAGATCAGCCCCAGCATTTT.